This T cell receptor beta chain stems from a study of patients and donors after allogeneic stem cell transplantation. TCRdb itself ran the RT-PCR reads through MiXCR, one entry per CDR3 protein. This sample yields 84,000 or so distinct CDR3 sequences, of which roughly 43% are seen a single time; approximately 60% belongs to the top ten. Trimming took 0 bases from V and 1 from J, leaving 12 bases between them. Germline V gene data show CDR1 as DFQATT and CDR2 as SNEGSKA (reference sequence). There are 15 residues in the CDR3. The sequence derives from a human donor who was either an allogeneic HSCT recipient or a stem cell or donor lymphocyte infusion donor (not recorded which). It is not recorded whose cells these are; they may come from a transplant donor. Material for sequencing was blood, either unsorted or a sorted T cell fraction (not recorded which). The rearrangement joins TRBV20-1 to TRBJ1-2; a possible D gene is TRBD1 (5 bases). The DNA of the CDR3 is TGCAGTGCTAGAGATCGGCAGGGAAGTAACTATGGCTACACCTTC. Translating it yields CSARDRQGSNYGYTF.